Presented here are 18 T cell receptor beta chains from one specimen sequenced in a study of siplizumab effects on memory and regulatory T cells. Sequencing used immunoSEQ multiplex PCR; TCRdb keeps in-frame clones, though not all of them. The table lists roughly 100,000 clones, nearly 95% of them singletons. Material for sequencing was Tregs sorted from blood. The receptors originated from a human donor in good health.

This chain links TRBV19 with TRBJ2-5; TRBD2 matches at 7 bases. The CDR3 has 13 residues. Germline-derived CDR1 and CDR2 are LNHDA and SQIVND (reference sequence). V lost 5 bases, J lost 5 bases, and 5 bases stayed unmatched. As DNA, the CDR3 is TGTGCCAGTAGTTCGGGGGGTATCGAGACCCAGTACTTC. This codes for CASSSGGIETQYF.

The chain carries TRBV5-1 and TRBJ2-7; no definite D call. CDR1 SGHRS and CDR2 YFSETQ come from the germline V gene. This CDR3 is 13 amino acids long. With 1 base removed from V and 4 bases from J, the gap between germline ends came to 9 bases. CDR3 in DNA: TGCGCCAGCAGCTTGACTCTGAAGTACGAGCAGTACTTC. This codes for CASSLTLKYEQYF.

The rearrangement uses TRBV19 and TRBJ2-6, with 9 bases identical to TRBD2. CDR3 length: 15 residues. With V trimmed by 5 bases and J by 12 bases, 11 bases remained unmatched. Germline V lookup: CDR1 LNHDA, CDR2 SQIVND (reference sequence). CDR3 in DNA: TGTGCCAGTAGTCGTACGACTAGCGGTTCCTCCGTCCTGACTTTC. Amino acid sequence: CASSRTTSGSSVLTF.

On this clone itself: The sample holds other DNA sequences that translate to the same CDR3. This chain uses TRBV4-2 with TRBJ2-3; 12 positions match TRBD2. Trimming took 0 bases from V and 3 from J; bases not matched to a gene: 1. CDR1 is LGHNA, CDR2 YNFKEQ, per germline. The CDR3 extends over 16 amino acids. In DNA, the CDR3 is TGTGCCAGCAGCCAAGAACTAGCGGGGGGTACAGATACGCAGTATTTT. This gives the protein CASSQELAGGTDTQYF.

The V and J genes are TRBV15 and TRBJ1-1, with unresolved D. This CDR3 has 13 residues. Per the germline V gene, CDR1 is LNHNV and CDR2 is YYDKDF (reference sequence). Trimming pared 5 bases from V and 5 bases from J, leaving 12 bases between. CDR3 nucleotide sequence: TGTGCCACCAGCCCGAGCGGAAGGACTGAAGCTTTCTTT. Encoded protein: CATSPSGRTEAFF.

The V and J genes are TRBV6-5 and TRBJ2-4; the match to TRBD2 covers 8 bases. The V gene's germline CDR1 is MNHEY and CDR2 SVGAGI. This CDR3 is built from 13 residues. J was trimmed by 8 bases and V by 2 bases; bases with no gene match: 2. In DNA form, the CDR3 reads TGTGCCAGCAGTTACCCGGGGGGGGACATTCAGTACTTC. It encodes CASSYPGGDIQYF.

The chain recombines TRBV7-8 with TRBJ1-4; D is uncertain. The germline gives CDR1 SGHVS, CDR2 FQNEAQ. Trimming removed 5 bases at V and 1 base at J, with 11 bases between. The CDR3 contains 15 residues. In DNA form, the CDR3 reads TGTGCCAGCAGCCTTAGGAGCCGAACTAATGAAAAACTGTTTTTT. Protein product: CASSLRSRTNEKLFF.

V is TRBV5-1 and J is TRBJ2-5, with 12 bases matching TRBD2. The trim removed 4 bases at V and 5 bases at J, leaving 15 bases unmatched. In germline, CDR1 is SGHRS, CDR2 YFSETQ. The CDR3 sequence is 18 residues long. This CDR3 is CASSPRLAGVPRGETQYF. In DNA form, the CDR3 reads TGCGCCAGCAGCCCCAGACTAGCGGGGGTGCCCCGAGGGGAGACCCAGTACTTC.

This clone was picked up one time. The chain is built from TRBV11-3 and TRBJ2-7; D is perhaps TRBD1 (6 bases). Germline CDR1 SGHNT, CDR2 YENEEA. The CDR3 spans 14 residues. V shed 5 bases and J shed 4 bases, with 15 bases lying between them. DNA for the CDR3: TGTGCCAGCAGCGAGAAGACAGGATTGTACGAGCAGTACTTC. It translates to CASSEKTGLYEQYF.

The chain combines TRBV14 with TRBJ1-1, with D possibly being TRBD1 (5 bases). In germline, CDR1 is SGHDN, CDR2 FVKESK. There are 13 residues in the CDR3. V was clipped by 4 bases and J by 5 bases, with 11 bases between them. CDR3 sequence: CASSPRGETEAFF. The CDR3 nucleotides read TGTGCCAGCAGCCCACGGGGGGAGACTGAAGCTTTCTTT.

J is TRBJ1-2 and V is TRBV29-1, with unresolved D. V lost 4 bases to trimming and J lost 8 bases, with 8 bases between them. Looked up from germline, CDR1 is SQVTM and CDR2 is ANQGSEA. This CDR3 has 10 residues. CDR3 sequence (DNA): TGCAGCGTTGTTGCGGGCGGCTACACCTTC. As protein: CSVVAGGYTF. Based on the CDR3 plus reference TRBV29-1 and TRBJ1-2, the full variable domain is SAVISQKPSRDICQRGTSLTIQCQVDSQVTMMFWYRQQPGQSLTLIATANQGSEATYESGFVIDKFPISRPNLTFSTLTVSNMSPEDSSIYLCSVVAGGYTFGSGTRLTVV.

The V call is TRBV5-4, the J call TRBJ1-1, with TRBD1 matching over 7 bases. The CDR3 is 14 residues long. The V and J ends lost 6 bases and 0 bases, in that order; junction bases with no gene match: 5. Germline V gene lookup returns CDR1 SGHNT and CDR2 YYREEE (reference sequence). The CDR3 bases are TGTGCCAGCACCATCGGACAGGTGAACACTGAAGCTTTCTTT. Translated: CASTIGQVNTEAFF.

This sequence joins TRBV7-8 and TRBJ2-1, with D unresolved. The germline V and J ends were trimmed by 1 base and 6 bases, with 22 bases remaining between them. The germline V gene has CDR1 SGHVS and CDR2 FQNEAQ. The CDR3 is 18 amino acids. The CDR3 DNA follows: TGTGCCAGCAGCTTAGTCGCGGTAGTTACTATAAAAGGCAATGAGCAGTTCTTC. Protein: CASSLVAVVTIKGNEQFF.

This chain uses TRBV11-2 with TRBJ2-7; maybe TRBD1 (6 bases). The CDR3 is 14 amino acids. Germline V gene sequence: CDR1 SGHAT, CDR2 FQNNGV. V lost 5 bases and J 3 bases, leaving 14 bases between the germline ends. CDR3 in amino acids: CASSPRDNYYEQYF. CDR3 sequence (DNA): TGTGCCAGCAGCCCCCGGGACAACTACTACGAGCAGTACTTC.

This chain joins TRBV7-2 and TRBJ1-1, with D unclear. In germline, CDR1 is SGHTA, CDR2 FQGNSA. V lost 2 bases and J 3 bases, leaving 1 base between the germline ends. There are 11 residues in the CDR3. DNA of the CDR3: TGTGCCAGCAGCTTATACACTGAAGCTTTCTTT. This gives the protein CASSLYTEAFF.

V usage is TRBV6-1 and J usage is TRBJ2-3, with 8 bases matching TRBD2. J was trimmed by 4 bases and V by 5 bases; bases with no gene match: 5. CDR1 MNHNS and CDR2 SASEGT come from the germline V gene. The CDR3 has 14 residues. Here the CDR3 reads CASSHGGAADTQYF. CDR3 bases: TGTGCCAGCAGTCACGGGGGGGCCGCAGATACGCAGTATTTT.

V and J are TRBV5-1 and TRBJ1-4; TRBD1 might be the D (6 bases). CDR1 is SGHRS, CDR2 YFSETQ, per germline. The CDR3 has 14 residues. Trimming pared 3 bases from V and 3 bases from J, leaving 9 bases between. CDR3 DNA: TGCGCCAGCAGCTCCGGACAGCCTAATGAAAAACTGTTTTTT. As protein: CASSSGQPNEKLFF.

The rearrangement uses TRBV5-1 and TRBJ1-1; 8 nucleotides line up with TRBD1. In germline, CDR1 is SGHRS, CDR2 YFSETQ. The CDR3 runs 15 residues. Trimming took 2 bases from V and 7 from J; bases not matched to a gene: 10. CDR3 amino acids: CASSFFKDRDNEAFF. The CDR3 DNA reads TGCGCCAGCAGCTTCTTTAAGGACAGGGATAATGAAGCTTTCTTT.